The 21 T cell receptor beta chains listed next were all sequenced from one sample in a study of blood T cell repertoires in COVID-19. Method: immunoSEQ multiplex PCR; TCRdb's copy keeps in-frame clones and lacks some. Of approximately 190,000 clones in the sample, around four fifths were seen once. Sequenced input: peripheral blood. The receptors derive from a woman in her thirties or forties with acute or convalescent COVID-19.

Only one count was recorded for this clone. CDR3: CASSSGYISGTDTQYF. CDR3 DNA sequence: TGTGCCAGCAGCTCGGGATACATTTCGGGCACAGATACGCAGTATTTT. This chain links TRBV5-4 with TRBJ2-3; TRBD2 is a possible D gene (5 bases). V gave up 3 bases and J gave up 1 base, with 15 bases separating them. CDR1 SGHNT and CDR2 YYREEE come from the germline V gene (reference sequence). This CDR3 region has 16 residues. Full variable domain (missing parts from reference TRBV5-4 and TRBJ2-3): ETGVTQSPTHLIKTRGQQVTLRCSSQSGHNTVSWYQQALGQGPQFIFQYYREEENGRGNFPPRFSGLQFPNYSSELNVNALELDDSALYLCASSSGYISGTDTQYFGPGTRLTVL.

This chain uses TRBV27 with TRBJ2-2; 7 bases map to TRBD2. Trimming removed 6 bases from V and 6 bases from J; junction bases left unmatched: 13. The CDR3 covers 16 residues. Germline V gene lookup returns CDR1 MNHEY and CDR2 SMNVEV (reference sequence). CDR3 region: CASRPGLESIPGELFF. CDR3 sequence (DNA): TGTGCCAGCAGACCTGGACTAGAGTCGATCCCCGGGGAGCTGTTTTTT.

This clone was detected only a few times. The CDR3 loop reads CASSIESLQPQHF. In nucleotides, the CDR3 is TGTGCCAGTAGTATAGAGTCACTTCAGCCCCAGCATTTT. The chain combines TRBV19 with TRBJ1-5; D remains unclear. The V end was cut by 0 bases, the J end by 6 bases, with 6 bases between. This CDR3 contains 13 residues. Germline lookup yields CDR1 LNHDA and CDR2 SQIVND (reference sequence).

This chain uses TRBV28 with TRBJ1-1; the match to TRBD1 covers 8 bases. CDR1 MDHEN and CDR2 SYDVKM come from the germline V gene. V gave up 6 bases and J gave up 11 bases; unmatched junction bases: 5. CDR3 length: 11 amino acids. The CDR3 DNA follows: TGTGCCAGCAGGTCTAACAGGGGGGCTTTCTTT. It specifies CASRSNRGAFF.

In its sample, this clone was seen once. The chain combines TRBV7-3 with TRBJ2-3; the match to TRBD2 covers 7 bases. The J segment lost 4 bases and the V segment lost 1 base, leaving 5 bases of the junction unmatched. From germline, CDR1 is SGHTA and CDR2 FQGTGA. CDR3 length: 15 residues. CDR3 in amino acids: CASSLNAAGADTQYF. For the CDR3, the DNA is TGTGCCAGCAGCTTAAACGCGGCGGGGGCAGATACGCAGTATTTT.

This chain joins TRBV18 and TRBJ2-3; TRBD2 is a possible D gene (6 bases). V lost 5 bases, J lost 0 bases, and 12 bases lay in between. Germline-derived CDR1 and CDR2 are KGHSH and LQKENI. The CDR3 is made up of 15 amino acids. The CDR3 DNA is TGTGCCAGCTCAACTACCGGGACTAGCACAGATACGCAGTATTTT. Encoded protein: CASSTTGTSTDTQYF.

With regard to this clone: Different DNA sequences within this sample yield the same CDR3. This chain connects TRBV7-3 to TRBJ2-3; TRBD2 agrees at 15 bases. This CDR3 is 16 amino acids long. Looked up from germline, CDR1 is SGHTA and CDR2 is FQGTGA. The V gene end was trimmed by 4 bases and the J gene end by 6 bases; junction bases not matched to a gene: 5. CDR3 nucleotides: TGTGCCAGCAGCTCGGGACTAGCGGGGGGTACGGATACGCAGTATTTT. Translating it yields CASSSGLAGGTDTQYF. The full variable domain, rest sourced from reference TRBV7-3 and TRBJ2-3, is GAGVSQTPSNKVTEKGKYVELRCDPISGHTALYWYRQSLGQGPEFLIYFQGTGAADDSGLPNDRFFAVRPEGSVSTLKIQRTERGDSAVYLCASSSGLAGGTDTQYFGPGTRLTVL.

This clone was detected only a few times. CDR3: CASSGIPGQRRRDTIYF. The CDR3 nucleotides are TGTGCCAGCAGCGGAATTCCGGGACAGCGAAGGAGGGACACCATATATTTT. The chain links TRBV2 to TRBJ1-3; 7 nucleotides line up with TRBD1. V was pared by 6 bases and J by 8 bases, with 19 bases of the junction left unmatched. This CDR3 is built from 17 residues. Per germline, CDR1 SNHLY and CDR2 FYNNEI.

CDR3 sequence (DNA): TGTGCCAGCAGCGACGCAGGGGCCTCCCACACTGAAGCTTTCTTT. Translated, it gives CASSDAGASHTEAFF. This chain joins TRBV9 and TRBJ1-1, with a possible D match to TRBD1 (6 bases). Trimming stripped 3 bases from V and 3 bases from J, with 15 bases between. Germline assignment: CDR1 SGDLS and CDR2 YYNGEE. The CDR3 spans 15 residues.

The rearrangement joins TRBV5-5 to TRBJ2-5, with a weak D call TRBD1 (6 bases). The germline V gene encodes CDR1 SGHKS and CDR2 YYEKEE (reference sequence). The CDR3 totals 13 residues. The V end lost 2 bases, the J end lost 5 bases, and 10 bases lay between the germline ends. The CDR3 spells CASSFTGSETQYF. The CDR3 nucleotides read TGTGCCAGCAGCTTCACAGGGAGTGAGACCCAGTACTTC.

In this sample, this clone turned up a few times. The CDR3 nucleotides read TGTGCCAGCTTTCAGGAAAAACTGTTTTTT. Its translation: CASFQEKLFF. The chain couples TRBV28 to TRBJ1-4, with D unresolved. CDR1 MDHEN and CDR2 SYDVKM come from the germline V gene. CDR3 length equals 10 residues. Trimming left V 8 bases short and J 8 bases short, with 6 bases between.

The chain is built from TRBV2 and TRBJ1-5; 9 bases agree with TRBD1. Trimming at V came to 4 bases and at J to 4 bases, leaving 5 bases not matched to a gene. Germline V gives CDR1 SNHLY, CDR2 FYNNEI. The CDR3 runs to 15 residues. The CDR3 loop reads CASSGQGVGNQPQHF. The CDR3 bases are TGTGCCAGCAGTGGACAGGGGGTTGGGAATCAGCCCCAGCATTTT.

The genes are TRBV10-3 and TRBJ2-7; 9 bases line up with TRBD2. V lost 4 bases and J lost 6; bases outside the gene matches: 25. CDR3 size: 20 residues. The V gene's germline CDR1 is ENHRY and CDR2 SYGVKD. In DNA form, the CDR3 reads TGTGCCATCAGTGGTCCGGCCGTTAGCGGGAGAAAAAGGTATTCCGCCGAGCAGTACTTC. Residues: CAISGPAVSGRKRYSAEQYF.

The gene calls are TRBV5-4 and TRBJ1-2; D is undetermined. This CDR3 comprises 12 residues. The germline gives CDR1 SGHNT, CDR2 YYREEE (reference sequence). V lost 0 bases, J lost 4 bases, and 4 bases lay in between. For the CDR3, the DNA is TGTGCCAGCAGCTTGGACAGCTATGGCTACACCTTC. Protein product: CASSLDSYGYTF.

The chain is built from TRBV3-1 (or the pseudogene TRBV3-2) and TRBJ1-1, with 9 bases matching TRBD1. This CDR3 is 13 amino acids long. V was clipped by 8 bases and J by 7 bases; unmatched bases: 8. In germline, CDR1 is LGHDT, CDR2 YNNKEL (reference sequence). The CDR3 sequence: CASGRDRAIEAFF. CDR3 coding DNA: TGTGCCAGCGGCCGGGACAGGGCTATTGAAGCTTTCTTT.

The chain joins TRBV10-3 to TRBJ2-4; perhaps TRBD2 as D (6 bases). Germline V gives CDR1 ENHRY, CDR2 SYGVKD. The CDR3 sequence is 14 residues long. The V end lost 4 bases, the J end lost 5 bases, and 12 bases lay between the germline ends. DNA for the CDR3: TGTGCCATCAGTGGGAGGGAAGGGGAAAACATTCAGTACTTC. Encoded protein: CAISGREGENIQYF.

The rearrangement links TRBV25-1 to TRBJ1-1, with 8 bases aligning to TRBD1. The germline V gene has CDR1 MGHDK and CDR2 SYGVNS. Losses at the gene ends were 1 base for V and 1 base for J; bases not matched to a gene: 2. This CDR3 comprises 15 residues. CDR3 in amino acids: CASSEFGTGNTEAFF. CDR3 DNA: TGTGCCAGCAGTGAATTCGGGACAGGGAACACTGAAGCTTTCTTT.

V and J are TRBV4-1 and TRBJ2-7, with D maybe TRBD1 (6 bases). Germline V CDR1 and CDR2: MGHRA, YSYEKL. The CDR3 totals 14 residues. V lost 9 bases, J lost 2 bases, and 17 bases lay in between. Written as DNA, the CDR3 is TGCGCCAGTGGGTTCCCAGGGGCACCCTACGAGCAGTACTTC. Translated: CASGFPGAPYEQYF.

The chain recombines TRBV7-6 with TRBJ2-3, with TRBD2 identical over 12 bases. V shed 5 bases, J shed 1 base, and the junction held 4 bases outside the gene matches. The V gene's germline CDR1 is SGHVS and CDR2 FNYEAQ. The CDR3 loop spans 16 amino acids. The CDR3, as DNA: TGTGCCAGCAGCCATCGACTAGCGGGGGGCACAGATACGCAGTATTTT. Its protein is CASSHRLAGGTDTQYF. The full variable domain, in which reference TRBV7-6 and TRBJ2-3 provide the parts outside the CDR3, is GAGVSQSPRYKVTKRGQDVALRCDPISGHVSLYWYRQALGQGPEFLTYFNYEAQQDKSGLPNDRFSAERPEGSISTLTIQRTEQRDSAMYRCASSHRLAGGTDTQYFGPGTRLTVL.

The V and J genes are TRBV7-2 and TRBJ2-5; 7 bases map to TRBD1. Trimming removed 5 bases from V and 2 bases from J; junction bases left unmatched: 5. This CDR3 spans 14 amino acids. Per the germline V gene, CDR1 is SGHTA and CDR2 is FQGNSA. CDR3 in amino acids: CASSPQGSQETQYF. In nucleotides, the CDR3 is TGTGCCAGCAGCCCACAGGGGTCTCAAGAGACCCAGTACTTC.

V gene TRBV2 combines with J gene TRBJ2-3; perhaps TRBD2 as D (6 bases). V gave up 7 bases and J gave up 1 base, with 12 bases separating them. CDR1 is SNHLY, CDR2 FYNNEI, per germline. The CDR3 totals 14 residues. The CDR3 sequence is CASNSGWGTDTQYF. Written as DNA, the CDR3 is TGTGCCAGCAATAGCGGATGGGGCACAGATACGCAGTATTTT. Together with reference TRBV2 and TRBJ2-3, the CDR3 gives the full variable domain: EPEVTQTPSHQVTQMGQEVILRCVPISNHLYFYWYRQILGQKVEFLVSFYNNEISEKSEIFDDQFSVERPDGSNFTLKIRSTKLEDSAMYFCASNSGWGTDTQYFGPGTRLTVL.